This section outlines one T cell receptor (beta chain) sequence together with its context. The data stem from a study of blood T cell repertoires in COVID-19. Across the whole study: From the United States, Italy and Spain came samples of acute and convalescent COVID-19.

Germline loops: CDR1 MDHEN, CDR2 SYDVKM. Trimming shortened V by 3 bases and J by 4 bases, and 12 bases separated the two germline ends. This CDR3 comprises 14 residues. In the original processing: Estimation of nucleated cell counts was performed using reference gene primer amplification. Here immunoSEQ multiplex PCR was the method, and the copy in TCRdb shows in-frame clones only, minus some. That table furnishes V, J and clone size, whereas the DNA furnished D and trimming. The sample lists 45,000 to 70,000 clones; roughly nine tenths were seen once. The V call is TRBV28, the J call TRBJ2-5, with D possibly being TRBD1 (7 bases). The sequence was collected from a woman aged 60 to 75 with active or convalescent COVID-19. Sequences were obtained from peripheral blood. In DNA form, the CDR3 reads TGTGCCAGCAGTTTCCCAGGGGGGCGAGAGACCCAGTACTTC. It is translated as CASSFPGGRETQYF.